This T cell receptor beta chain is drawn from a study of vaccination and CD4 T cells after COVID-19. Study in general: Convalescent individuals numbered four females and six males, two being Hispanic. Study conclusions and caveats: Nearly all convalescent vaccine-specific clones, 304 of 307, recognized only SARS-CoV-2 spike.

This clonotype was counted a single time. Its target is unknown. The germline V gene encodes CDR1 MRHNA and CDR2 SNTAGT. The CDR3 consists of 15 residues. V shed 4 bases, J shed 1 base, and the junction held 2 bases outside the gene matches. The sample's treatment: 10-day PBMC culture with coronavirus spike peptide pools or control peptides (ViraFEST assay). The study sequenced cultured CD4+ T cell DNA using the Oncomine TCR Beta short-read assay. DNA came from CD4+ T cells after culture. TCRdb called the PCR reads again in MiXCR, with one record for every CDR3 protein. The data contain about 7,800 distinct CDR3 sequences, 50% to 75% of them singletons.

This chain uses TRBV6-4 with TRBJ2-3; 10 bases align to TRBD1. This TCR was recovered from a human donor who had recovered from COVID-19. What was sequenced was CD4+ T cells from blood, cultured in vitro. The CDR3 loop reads CASSAGTGGTDTQYF. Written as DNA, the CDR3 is TGTGCCAGCAGTGCTGGGACAGGGGGCACAGATACGCAGTATTTT.